Shown below are 32 T cell receptor beta chains from a single sample sequenced in a study of shared clonotypes between healthy human individuals. Naive CD8 cells were CD45RO-negative, positively selected for CCR7, excluding terminally differentiated effector memory CD45RA+ cells. The method was immunoSEQ multiplex PCR; TCRdb's version includes in-frame clones alone and lacks a portion of them. The sample shows some 2.1 million clones, approximately 94% of them seen only once. Sequenced input: naive CD8+ T cells sorted from blood. Receptors originate from a man aged 18-30 years in good health.

For the CDR3, the DNA is TGTGCCAGCAGTGCTGACAGGGGCAGGGGTTCCTACGAGCAGTACTTC. Encoded protein: CASSADRGRGSYEQYF. This sequence joins TRBV6-1 and TRBJ2-7, with 8 positions matching TRBD1. J lost 1 base, V lost 4 bases, and 9 bases had no gene match. The CDR3 extends over 16 amino acids. The germline gives CDR1 MNHNS, CDR2 SASEGT.

The chain is built from TRBV4-1 and TRBJ2-2; D perhaps matches TRBD2 (7 bases). Germline lookup yields CDR1 MGHRA and CDR2 YSYEKL. V shed 4 bases and J shed 6 bases, with 12 bases lying between them. The CDR3 loop spans 14 amino acids. The CDR3: CASSLHGGPGELFF. In DNA, the CDR3 is TGCGCCAGCAGCCTCCACGGGGGGCCCGGGGAGCTGTTTTTT.

V and J are TRBV5-1 and TRBJ2-5, with a weak D call TRBD2 (5 bases). The germline V and J ends were trimmed by 4 bases and 5 bases, with 15 bases remaining between them. The germline V gene has CDR1 SGHRS and CDR2 YFSETQ. The CDR3 has 14 residues. The CDR3 here is CASSPREGGETQYF. The CDR3, as DNA: TGCGCCAGCAGCCCTAGAGAGGGCGGGGAGACCCAGTACTTC.

In its sample, this clone was seen once. The chain has TRBV4-3 and TRBJ1-2, with 7 positions matching TRBD1. In germline, CDR1 is LGHNA, CDR2 YSLEER. J was trimmed by 5 bases and V by 0 bases; bases with no gene match: 9. This CDR3 is built from 16 residues. DNA for the CDR3: TGCGCCAGCAGCCAAGAAGGCACAGGGGCCAGGTATGGCTACACCTTC. Encoded protein: CASSQEGTGARYGYTF.

This chain uses TRBV2 with TRBJ2-7; the D gene is possibly TRBD1 (5 bases). Trimming shortened V by 5 bases and J by 7 bases, and 9 bases separated the two germline ends. The V gene's germline CDR1 is SNHLY and CDR2 FYNNEI. This CDR3 has 11 residues. This CDR3 is CASSPRAEQYF. CDR3 DNA: TGTGCCAGCAGTCCCAGGGCAGAGCAGTACTTC.

This chain uses TRBV19 with TRBJ2-1; TRBD1 agrees at 8 bases. Germline CDR1 and CDR2: LNHDA and SQIVND (reference sequence). The CDR3 covers 14 residues. The junction had 3 bases not matched to a gene; V was cut back by 5 bases and J by 3 bases. The CDR3 sequence is CASSGTGDYNEQFF. The CDR3 DNA follows: TGTGCCAGTAGTGGGACAGGCGACTACAATGAGCAGTTCTTC.

The CDR3 region is CASSLEVEEVPYEQYF. The CDR3 DNA reads TGTGCCAGCAGCTTAGAAGTTGAAGAGGTACCCTACGAGCAGTACTTC. The rearrangement joins TRBV11-2 to TRBJ2-7; D uncertain. With 0 bases removed from V and 2 bases from J, the gap between germline ends came to 14 bases. This CDR3 region has 16 residues. From germline, CDR1 is SGHAT and CDR2 FQNNGV.

V is TRBV2 and J is TRBJ1-1; tentatively, D is TRBD1 (5 bases). The CDR3 length is 15 residues. Trimming removed 4 bases at V and 0 bases at J, with 12 bases between. In germline, CDR1 is SNHLY, CDR2 FYNNEI. CDR3 in amino acids: CASSVSEGLNTEAFF. DNA for the CDR3: TGTGCCAGCAGTGTGAGTGAGGGGTTGAACACTGAAGCTTTCTTT.

The genes are TRBV19 and TRBJ2-7; possibly TRBD2 for D (6 bases). Trimming removed 3 bases at V and 0 bases at J, with 9 bases between. In germline, CDR1 is LNHDA, CDR2 SQIVND (reference sequence). This CDR3 contains 14 residues. Written as DNA, the CDR3 is TGTGCCAGTAGTATGGGGGGAGTCTCCTACGAGCAGTACTTC. This sequence encodes CASSMGGVSYEQYF. The full variable domain, rest sourced from reference TRBV19 and TRBJ2-7, is DGGITQSPKYLFRKEGQNVTLSCEQNLNHDAMYWYRQDPGQGLRLIYYSQIVNDFQKGDIAEGYSVSREKKESFPLTVTSAQKNPTAFYLCASSMGGVSYEQYFGPGTRLTVT.

On this clone: The identical CDR3 is also encoded by other nucleotide sequences in the sample. The chain joins TRBV10-3 to TRBJ2-3; 9 bases are shared with TRBD1. The germline V gene has CDR1 ENHRY and CDR2 SYGVKD. J gave up 0 bases and V 0 bases, and 4 bases lay outside the gene matches. The CDR3 contains 17 residues. This CDR3 is CAISESAGTGSTDTQYF. CDR3 bases: TGTGCCATCAGTGAGTCTGCCGGGACAGGGAGCACAGATACGCAGTATTTT.

This chain connects TRBV7-2 to TRBJ2-7, with 9 bases matching TRBD2. The germline CDR1 and CDR2 sequences are SGHTA and FQGNSA. V trimming: 3 bases; J trimming: 1 base; junction bases outside the gene matches: 4. There are 15 residues in the CDR3. The CDR3 spells CASSFDTSGSYEQYF. The CDR3 region has the DNA TGTGCCAGCAGCTTCGACACTAGCGGGTCCTACGAGCAGTACTTC.

The chain is built from TRBV11-2 and TRBJ2-7; D not resolved. The V and J ends lost 1 base and 3 bases respectively, with 10 bases between them. The CDR3 has 14 residues. Germline assignment: CDR1 SGHAT and CDR2 FQNNGV. The CDR3 bases are TGTGCCAGCAGCTTAGTTAGCTCGGTCTACGAGCAGTACTTC. This gives the protein CASSLVSSVYEQYF.

This chain joins TRBV4-1 and TRBJ2-5; 9 bases map to TRBD1. The DNA matches TRBJ2-7 better at its end, which makes the J call doubtful. The CDR3 loop spans 15 amino acids. The V gene's germline CDR1 is MGHRA and CDR2 YSYEKL. The CDR3 coding sequence is TGCGCCAGCAGCCAAGTCGGGACAGGGCCCTACGAGCAGTACTTC. It codes for CASSQVGTGPYEQYF.

The CDR3 region is CASSFREGGSPLHF. The CDR3 coding sequence is TGTGCCAGTAGTTTCCGAGAGGGCGGTTCACCCCTCCACTTT. The chain combines TRBV19 with TRBJ1-6; D is uncertain. The CDR3 spans 14 residues. The V gene lost 5 bases and the J gene lost 9 bases, with 14 bases spanning the gap. Germline V CDR1 and CDR2: LNHDA, SQIVND (reference sequence).

This clone came up once. The rearrangement links TRBV4-3 to TRBJ1-5; D gene unclear. Trimming left V 0 bases short and J 7 bases short, with 10 bases between. This CDR3 is built from 14 residues. CDR1 is LGHNA and CDR2 is YSLEER in the germline V gene. The CDR3 DNA reads TGCGCCAGCAGCCAAGATAACGTGGGGCAGCCCCAGCATTTT. This translates into CASSQDNVGQPQHF.

This clone turned up a few times. The sample has other DNA sequences that encode this CDR3 too. V and J are TRBV5-1 and TRBJ1-2; a possible D gene is TRBD1 (5 bases). V was shortened by 0 bases and J by 6 bases, with 9 bases between the two germline ends. The CDR3 has 13 amino acids. CDR1 is SGHRS, CDR2 YFSETQ, per germline. Here the CDR3 reads CASSLGQGNGYTF. The DNA of the CDR3 is TGCGCCAGCAGCTTGGGGCAGGGTAATGGCTACACCTTC.

The gene calls are TRBV6-5 and TRBJ2-5; D ambiguous. Germline V gene lookup returns CDR1 MNHEY and CDR2 SVGAGI. V was pared by 0 bases and J by 4 bases, with 6 bases between. This CDR3 has 13 residues. The CDR3: CASSYSSGETQYF. The CDR3, as DNA: TGTGCCAGCAGTTACTCGTCCGGAGAGACCCAGTACTTC.

This chain links TRBV7-9 with TRBJ2-5; D remains unclear. V shed 1 base and J shed 2 bases, with 11 bases lying between them. Looked up from germline, CDR1 is SEHNR and CDR2 is FQNEAQ (reference sequence). The CDR3 length is 15 residues. CDR3 sequence: CASSLVSAVQETQYF. CDR3 nucleotide sequence: TGTGCCAGCAGCTTAGTAAGTGCAGTGCAAGAGACCCAGTACTTC. The whole variable domain, remainder taken from reference TRBV7-9 and TRBJ2-5, is DTGVSQNPRHKITKRGQNVTFRCDPISEHNRLYWYRQTLGQGPEFLTYFQNEAQLEKSRLLSDRFSAERPKGSFSTLEIQRTEQGDSAMYLCASSLVSAVQETQYFGPGTRLLVL.

V and J are TRBV29-1 and TRBJ2-7, with D possibly matching TRBD1 (6 bases). Germline loops: CDR1 SQVTM, CDR2 ANQGSEA. V gave up 5 bases and J gave up 0 bases, with 14 bases separating them. The CDR3 is 14 amino acids. CDR3 region: CSVPRDTSSYEQYF. The CDR3 DNA follows: TGCAGCGTTCCCCGGGACACAAGCTCCTACGAGCAGTACTTC.

The chain joins TRBV28 to TRBJ2-3; D unresolved. The germline gives CDR1 MDHEN, CDR2 SYDVKM. This CDR3 has 12 amino acids. V was pared by 2 bases and J by 6 bases, with 6 bases between. The CDR3 coding sequence is TGTGCCAGCAGTTTAACCCCCGATACGCAGTATTTT. Translation gives CASSLTPDTQYF.

The chain uses TRBV28 and TRBJ2-5, with TRBD2 as a possible D gene (6 bases). Germline V gene lookup returns CDR1 MDHEN and CDR2 SYDVKM. Trimming removed 1 base from V and 5 bases from J, with 14 bases in between. The CDR3 contains 15 residues. This CDR3 is CASSLYLPAGETQYF. The CDR3 bases are TGTGCCAGCAGTTTATACCTACCCGCGGGGGAGACCCAGTACTTC.

The chain links TRBV27 to TRBJ2-7; D might be TRBD1 (5 bases). The CDR3 is made up of 15 amino acids. Trimming stripped 3 bases from V and 0 bases from J, with 12 bases between. The germline gives CDR1 MNHEY, CDR2 SMNVEV (reference sequence). CDR3 nucleotides: TGTGCCAGCAGTTTCCATACAGGCCTCTCCTACGAGCAGTACTTC. Translating gives CASSFHTGLSYEQYF.

The rearrangement links TRBV5-4 to TRBJ2-7, with D uncertain. V was pared by 4 bases and J by 3 bases, with 11 bases between. Germline CDR1 reads SGHNT; CDR2 reads YYREEE (reference sequence). The CDR3 is 13 residues long. The CDR3 DNA follows: TGTGCCAGCAGCGTCGGATTAAACTACGAGCAGTACTTC. Translated: CASSVGLNYEQYF.

The V and J genes are TRBV11-2 and TRBJ2-1; 8 bases are shared with TRBD2. Germline values: CDR1 SGHAT, CDR2 FQNNGV. The CDR3 runs 15 residues. J lost 9 bases, V lost 5 bases, and 12 bases had no gene match. The CDR3 is CASSDSGTNHPEQFF. The CDR3 DNA sequence: TGTGCCAGCAGCGATAGCGGGACGAACCATCCTGAGCAGTTCTTC.

V is TRBV5-6 and J is TRBJ1-6; D gene unclear. Germline CDR1 SGHDT, CDR2 YYEEEE. The CDR3 covers 14 residues. V shed 4 bases and J shed 8 bases, with 13 bases lying between them. CDR3 sequence reads: CASSPTAVHSPLHF. The DNA for the CDR3 is TGTGCCAGCAGCCCGACGGCGGTACATTCACCCCTCCACTTT.

A few counts support this clone. Other DNA sequences in this specimen translate into the identical CDR3. The CDR3 sequence: CASSVETVTDTQYF. DNA for the CDR3: TGTGCCAGCAGCGTAGAGACGGTCACAGATACGCAGTATTTT. This chain joins TRBV9 and TRBJ2-3; D is undetermined. The CDR3 covers 14 residues. With 0 bases removed from V and 2 bases from J, the gap between germline ends came to 7 bases. The V gene's germline CDR1 is SGDLS and CDR2 YYNGEE.

About this clone: This specimen includes other DNA sequences encoding the same CDR3. The chain links TRBV9 to TRBJ2-3; 7 bases line up with TRBD2. Per the germline V gene, CDR1 is SGDLS and CDR2 is YYNGEE. The CDR3 runs 16 residues. V shed 3 bases and J 2 bases; nucleotides not matched to a gene: 9. DNA of the CDR3: TGTGCCAGCAGCGCACCCCTAGCGGCTTCCACAGATACGCAGTATTTT. This gives the protein CASSAPLAASTDTQYF.

Notes on this clone: The sample carries other DNA sequences with the same CDR3. The rearrangement joins TRBV7-9 to TRBJ2-5; the match to TRBD1 covers 7 bases. CDR1 is SEHNR and CDR2 is FQNEAQ in the germline V gene (reference sequence). The CDR3 spans 13 residues. The V gene end was trimmed by 4 bases and the J gene end by 1 base; junction bases not matched to a gene: 0. The CDR3 region has the DNA TGTGCCAGCAGCTCAGGGGGCCAAGAGACCCAGTACTTC. Translating it yields CASSSGGQETQYF. The full variable domain, completed using reference TRBV7-9 and TRBJ2-5, is DTGVSQNPRHKITKRGQNVTFRCDPISEHNRLYWYRQTLGQGPEFLTYFQNEAQLEKSRLLSDRFSAERPKGSFSTLEIQRTEQGDSAMYLCASSSGGQETQYFGPGTRLLVL.

V is TRBV28 and J is TRBJ1-2; 7 bases agree with TRBD1. CDR1 MDHEN and CDR2 SYDVKM come from the germline V gene. The CDR3 extends over 15 amino acids. J gave up 7 bases and V 3 bases, and 11 bases lay outside the gene matches. The CDR3 bases are TGTGCCAGCAGTTTGTCCCCCGCAGGGGGGAGTGGCTACACCTTC. Encoded protein: CASSLSPAGGSGYTF.

The chain joins TRBV2 to TRBJ2-7, with a weak D call TRBD1 (6 bases). Germline V gene sequence: CDR1 SNHLY, CDR2 FYNNEI. This CDR3 is built from 13 residues. With 6 bases removed from V and 2 bases from J, the gap between germline ends came to 11 bases. CDR3 in DNA: TGTGCCAGCAGCTGGAGGACAGCCTACGAGCAGTACTTC. Translating it yields CASSWRTAYEQYF.

V usage is TRBV29-1 and J usage is TRBJ1-1; the D is unclear. The CDR3 extends over 12 amino acids. Germline-derived CDR1 and CDR2 are SQVTM and ANQGSEA. Between the trimmed V and J ends, which lost 2 bases and 10 bases, there was a span of 14 bases. CDR3 sequence (DNA): TGCAGCGTTGAACTTCCGACTTTGGGAGCTTTCTTT. Protein sequence: CSVELPTLGAFF.

The chain recombines TRBV7-9 with TRBJ1-1; the match to TRBD1 covers 9 bases. CDR1 SEHNR and CDR2 FQNEAQ come from the germline V gene (reference sequence). CDR3 length equals 17 residues. V lost 1 base, J lost 4 bases, and 10 bases stayed unmatched. The CDR3 sequence: CASSLEWWGQGVTEAFF. DNA for the CDR3: TGTGCCAGCAGCTTAGAGTGGTGGGGACAGGGAGTCACTGAAGCTTTCTTT.